Shown below are 18 T cell receptor beta chains from a single sample sequenced in a study of molecular identifiers for immune sequencing clone quantification. TCRdb fed the PCR reads into MiXCR, producing one record per CDR3 protein. The table records 550,000 to 750,000 distinct CDR3 sequences, about 20% of them present only once. Sequencing was done on a sample of naive CD8+ T cells from blood, with Jurkat cell RNA spiked in. Subset specified: FACS-sorted CD8+CD4-CCR7+CD45RA+ naive T cells. The receptors come from a human donor in good health. Some libraries in this study had Jurkat cell RNA spiked in.

This clonotype has at least ten counts. This chain uses TRBV9 with TRBJ2-7; D remains ambiguous. There are 12 residues in the CDR3. Deletions cut 0 bases from V and 6 bases from J, with 7 bases between. Germline V gene lookup returns CDR1 SGDLS and CDR2 YYNGEE. The CDR3 here is CASSVDPSEQYF. CDR3 DNA: TGTGCCAGCAGCGTAGATCCCTCCGAGCAGTACTTC.

In DNA, the CDR3 is TGTGCCAGCAGCTCCGAGTTGGAAAGCAGGGGAGGTTCGGCCACTAATTCACCCCTCCACTTT. Protein product: CASSSELESRGGSATNSPLHF. The chain has TRBV13 and TRBJ1-6, with a possible D match to TRBD1 (6 bases). Germline CDR1 and CDR2: PRHDT and FYEKMQ (reference sequence). V was shortened by 4 bases and J by 6 bases, with 31 bases between the two germline ends. The CDR3 is 21 amino acids.

This clonotype appeared many times. The chain recombines TRBV7-9 with TRBJ2-3; TRBD2 matches 12 bases. In germline, CDR1 is SEHNR, CDR2 FQNEAQ (reference sequence). J was trimmed by 2 bases and V by 5 bases; bases with no gene match: 8. The CDR3 is 17 residues long. CDR3 protein: CASSPQLAGGPTDTQYF. The CDR3 DNA reads as TGTGCCAGCAGCCCCCAGCTAGCGGGAGGGCCCACAGATACGCAGTATTTT.

This clonotype was counted a single time. The chain combines TRBV27 with TRBJ1-1; D is possibly TRBD1 (5 bases). CDR1 and CDR2 from the germline V gene are MNHEY and SMNVEV (reference sequence). The germline V and J ends were trimmed by 2 bases and 5 bases, with 12 bases remaining between them. The CDR3 loop spans 14 amino acids. The CDR3 loop reads CASSLVGGATEAFF. In DNA form, the CDR3 reads TGTGCCAGCAGTTTAGTCGGGGGTGCTACTGAAGCTTTCTTT.

A few counts support this clonotype. An end of the junction differs from the germline gene, which may be a read error. The J gene is TRBJ2-3, the V gene TRBV2; the match to TRBD1 covers 7 bases. From germline, CDR1 is SNHLY and CDR2 FYNNEI. CDR3 length: 14 amino acids. For the CDR3, the DNA is TGTGTCAGCAGTAAGACAGGGCGCACAGATACGCAGTATTTT. Its protein product is CVSSKTGRTDTQYF.

The sample holds a few counts of this clonotype. A read error may explain this, as a much larger clone is one base away. This chain links TRBV7-6 with TRBJ2-1; 7 nucleotides match TRBD2. This CDR3 is built from 16 residues. Germline CDR1 reads SGHVS; CDR2 reads FNYEAQ. The CDR3 spells CAGSLITGGPNNEQFF. DNA of the CDR3: TGTGCCGGCAGCTTAATTACGGGAGGCCCGAACAATGAGCAGTTCTTC.

This clonotype was seen ten or more times. The gene calls are TRBV4-3 and TRBJ2-7; possibly TRBD2 for D (7 bases). The germline CDR1 and CDR2 sequences are LGHNA and YSLEER. V was cut by 3 bases and J by 2 bases, with 14 bases left in between. The CDR3 is made up of 15 amino acids. CDR3 DNA sequence: TGCGCCAGCAGCCAGGCGGGGGCCCGGGCCTACGAGCAGTACTTC. Protein: CASSQAGARAYEQYF.

The table lists this clonotype with a count of one. One base away lies a much larger clone, so this may be a sequencing read error. This chain joins TRBV7-2 and TRBJ2-2; 7 nucleotides match TRBD1. The CDR3 spans 15 residues. Germline lookup yields CDR1 SGHTA and CDR2 FQGNSA. CDR3 nucleotides: TGTGCCAGCAGCTTGTTTGCAGGGGGATCCGGGGTGCTGTTTTTT. The encoded protein is CASSLFAGGSGVLFF.

This clonotype was counted ten times or more. V usage is TRBV6-5 and J usage is TRBJ2-7, with 7 positions matching TRBD2. Germline loops: CDR1 MNHEY, CDR2 SVGAGI. The junction had 7 bases not matched to a gene; V was cut back by 0 bases and J by 5 bases. CDR3 size: 15 residues. CDR3 nucleotide sequence: TGTGCCAGCAGTTACTCAAGCCTGGGGACTAACGAGCAGTACTTC. Translation gives CASSYSSLGTNEQYF.

This clonotype was recorded many times. The chain joins TRBV20-1 to TRBJ2-7; D ambiguous. Germline V lookup: CDR1 DFQATT, CDR2 SNEGSKA (reference sequence). This CDR3 is 16 amino acids long. Trimming left V 3 bases short and J 8 bases short, with 26 bases between. The CDR3: CSARGPGLVISTKQYF. CDR3 nucleotide sequence: TGCAGTGCTAGGGGTCCGGGCCTAGTGATATCTACGAAGCAGTACTTC.

This clonotype was detected many times. The chain links TRBV7-9 to TRBJ1-4, with a tentative D call TRBD1 (5 bases). CDR1 is SEHNR, CDR2 FQNEAQ, per germline (reference sequence). The CDR3 spans 16 residues. V dropped 1 base and J dropped 3 bases, with 12 bases sitting between them. The CDR3 DNA follows: TGTGCCAGCAGCTTAGGGGGGGGGACTGCTAATGAAAAACTGTTTTTT. This translates into CASSLGGGTANEKLFF.

This clonotype came up many times. V and J are TRBV2 and TRBJ2-1; 7 nucleotides align to TRBD2. From germline, CDR1 is SNHLY and CDR2 FYNNEI. J lost 3 bases, V lost 2 bases, and 7 bases had no gene match. The CDR3 consists of 16 residues. The DNA of the CDR3 is TGTGCCAGCAGTGAATTCGCGGGGGTGTTCTACAATGAGCAGTTCTTC. It is translated as CASSEFAGVFYNEQFF.

This clonotype showed up many times. The J gene is TRBJ2-1, the V gene TRBV4-3; D is perhaps TRBD2 (6 bases). V was cut by 0 bases and J by 9 bases, with 9 bases left in between. Germline loops: CDR1 LGHNA, CDR2 YSLEER. The CDR3 is 13 amino acids. The CDR3 DNA reads as TGCGCCAGCAGCCAAGATGGAGGGAGTGAGCAGTTCTTC. Its translation: CASSQDGGSEQFF.

This clonotype was found many times. The V call is TRBV4-3, the J call TRBJ2-3; D could derive from TRBD1 or TRBD2 (5 bases each). The germline gives CDR1 LGHNA, CDR2 YSLEER. The CDR3 runs to 16 residues. The ends were cut back, 0 bases at V and 3 bases at J, with 13 bases in the middle. This chain's CDR3 is CASSQDSGGVTDTQYF. CDR3 DNA sequence: TGCGCCAGCAGCCAAGATAGTGGGGGAGTGACAGATACGCAGTATTTT.

This clonotype was found many times. The chain uses TRBV16 and TRBJ2-3, with 10 bases fitting TRBD1. Germline CDR1 KGHSY, CDR2 FQNENV. V was clipped by 2 bases and J by 2 bases; unmatched bases: 4. CDR3 size: 16 residues. CDR3 sequence reads: CASSQPGQGTTDTQYF. CDR3 bases: TGTGCCAGCAGCCAACCGGGACAGGGGACCACAGATACGCAGTATTTT. Combining the CDR3 with reference TRBV16 and TRBJ2-3 gives the whole variable domain GEEVAQTPKHLVRGEGQKAKLYCAPIKGHSYVFWYQQVLKNEFKFLISFQNENVFDETGMPKERFSAKCLPNSPCSLEIQATKLEDSAVYFCASSQPGQGTTDTQYFGPGTRLTVL.

The table lists this clonotype with many counts. The chain recombines TRBV6-1 with TRBJ1-5, with D uncertain. Germline V gene lookup returns CDR1 MNHNS and CDR2 SASEGT. This CDR3 is built from 17 residues. V was trimmed by 4 bases and J by 3 bases, leaving 19 bases between them. CDR3 residues: CASSATGRSEHNQPQHF. The CDR3 nucleotides are TGTGCCAGCAGTGCTACTGGGAGGTCGGAACACAATCAGCCCCAGCATTTT.

This clonotype was counted at least ten times. The rearrangement links TRBV7-9 to TRBJ2-6, with a weak D call TRBD1 (5 bases). Germline V gene sequence: CDR1 SEHNR, CDR2 FQNEAQ (reference sequence). V shed 5 bases and J shed 0 bases, with 14 bases lying between them. This CDR3 contains 17 residues. CDR3 sequence: CASSNLDNPSGANVLTF. The CDR3, as DNA: TGTGCCAGCAGCAACTTGGACAACCCCTCTGGGGCCAACGTCCTGACTTTC.

On this clonotype itself: One end of the junction is discordant with germline, which a read error may explain. This rearrangement joins TRBV27 to TRBJ2-3, with 9 bases that match TRBD2. This CDR3 contains 15 residues. Looked up from germline, CDR1 is MNHEY and CDR2 is SMNVEV (reference sequence). CDR3 bases: TGTACCAGCATTAATAGCGGGGGCAGCACAGATACGCAGTATTTT. This gives the protein CTSINSGGSTDTQYF.